This TCR beta chain stems from a study of blood T cell repertoires in COVID-19. Study summary: There were acute and convalescent COVID-19 samples, and they came from the United States, Italy and Spain. PBMCs, B-cell-depleted T cells, or T cells were the source of the cDNA or gDNA that made up the material.

CDR3 length equals 16 residues. CDR1 is SGDLS, CDR2 YYNGEE, per germline. Trimming took 2 bases from V and 0 from J; bases not matched to a gene: 6. Authors' methods: For nucleated cells, counts were estimated from reference gene primer amplification. Some clones are missing from TCRdb's copy, which holds only in-frame ones; the method was immunoSEQ multiplex PCR. That table gives V, J and clone size, and the DNA gave D and trimming. Seen here are tens of thousands of clones, around 91% observed once, and the top ten hold nearly 8.5%. The receptor was derived from a human donor in a cohort sampled during active COVID-19. The sample comprised peripheral blood. V is TRBV9 and J is TRBJ1-2, with 8 bases lining up with TRBD1. The DNA for the CDR3 is TGTGCCAGCAGCGTGGGGACAGGAAAAGCTAACTATGGCTACACCTTC. It encodes CASSVGTGKANYGYTF.